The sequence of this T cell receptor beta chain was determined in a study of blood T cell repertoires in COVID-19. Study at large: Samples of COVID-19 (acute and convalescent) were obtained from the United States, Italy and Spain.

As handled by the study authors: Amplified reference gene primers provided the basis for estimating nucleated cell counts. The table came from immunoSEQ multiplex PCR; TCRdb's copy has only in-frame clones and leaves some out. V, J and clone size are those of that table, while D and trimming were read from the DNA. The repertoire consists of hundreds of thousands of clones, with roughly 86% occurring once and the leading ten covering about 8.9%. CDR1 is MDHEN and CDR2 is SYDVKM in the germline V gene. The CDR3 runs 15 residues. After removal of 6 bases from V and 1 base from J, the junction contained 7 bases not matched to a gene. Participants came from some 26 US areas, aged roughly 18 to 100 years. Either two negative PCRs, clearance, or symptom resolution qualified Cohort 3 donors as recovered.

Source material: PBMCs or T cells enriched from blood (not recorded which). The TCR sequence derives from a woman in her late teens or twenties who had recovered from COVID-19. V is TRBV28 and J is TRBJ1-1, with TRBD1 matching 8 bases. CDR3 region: CASRARTGTNTEAFF. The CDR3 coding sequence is TGTGCCAGCAGAGCTCGGACAGGGACGAACACTGAAGCTTTCTTT.